A selection of T cell receptor beta chains follows, all from one sample in a study of radiation and T cells in renal cell carcinoma. Data came from immunoSEQ multiplex PCR; TCRdb stores just in-frame clones and leaves some out. The sample lists 150,000 or so clones, about nine tenths occurring once. Source: blood, taken from a patient whose treatment included radiotherapy and nephrectomy. The receptors shown here come from a woman between 50 and 59 years old with renal cell carcinoma. CDR3s include the opening cysteine and the closing phenylalanine or tryptophan. D genes are given only for firm matches. A clone size is listed for some rows: how often the clone was seen (once, few, many), or a class if it is expanded.

CDR3 protein,CDR3 DNA,D gene,J gene,V gene,clone size
CASSLGDRVFAETQYF,TGCGCCAGCAGCTTGGGGGACAGGGTCTTTGCGGAGACCCAGTACTTC,TRBD1,TRBJ2-5,TRBV5-1,-
CASSPYQPQHF,TGTGCCAGCAGCCCATATCAGCCCCAGCATTTT,-,TRBJ1-5,TRBV5-4,-
CASSSTGNTEAFF,TGTGCCAGCAGCTCTACAGGGAACACTGAAGCTTTCTTT,-,TRBJ1-1,TRBV7-9,-
CASSSIGTGGHGYTF,TGTGCCAGCAGTTCTATTGGGACAGGGGGCCATGGCTACACCTTC,TRBD1,TRBJ1-2,TRBV27,-
CASSRLFGQGNEQFF,TGTGCTAGCAGCCGGCTGTTTGGACAGGGGAATGAGCAGTTCTTC,TRBD1,TRBJ2-1,TRBV7-7,-
CASSSTGDNSPLHF,TGCGCCAGCAGCTCGACAGGGGATAATTCACCCCTCCACTTT,TRBD1,TRBJ1-6,TRBV5-1,once
CASSLTGGYTEAFF,TGTGCCAGCAGCTTAACAGGGGGATACACTGAAGCTTTCTTT,TRBD1,TRBJ1-1,TRBV7-9,-
CATEGMNTGELFF,TGTGCCACGGAGGGGATGAACACCGGGGAGCTGTTTTTT,-,TRBJ2-2,TRBV10-3,-
CARDGSLRDTIYF,TGTGCCAGAGATGGGTCTTTAAGGGACACCATATATTTT,-,TRBJ1-3,TRBV6-8,-
CASSVAGTESIQFF,TGTGCCAGCAGCGTTGCCGGGACAGAGTCCATTCAGTTCTTC,TRBD1,TRBJ2-1,TRBV9,once
CASSLAAYGNTIYF,TGCGCCAGCAGCTTGGCCGCCTACGGAAACACCATATATTTT,-,TRBJ1-3,TRBV5-1,-
CASSLGGQGNYGYTF,TGTGCCAGCAGCTTGGGGGGACAGGGCAACTATGGCTACACCTTC,TRBD1,TRBJ1-2,TRBV5-4,-
CASTPYGTSYQETQYF,TGTGCCAGCACCCCGTACGGGACATCTTACCAAGAGACCCAGTACTTC,-,TRBJ2-5,TRBV5-6,-
CASSPRTEGGNTEAFF,TGTGCCAGCTCACCACGGACAGAAGGGGGGAACACTGAAGCTTTCTTT,-,TRBJ1-1,TRBV18,-
CASTKTGWPTEFGRSSYNEQFF,TGTGCCAGTACTAAGACAGGATGGCCCACGGAGTTCGGCAGAAGCTCCTACAATGAGCAGTTCTTC,-,TRBJ2-1,TRBV19,-
CASSFSSGPLTGELFF,TGTGCCAGCAGCTTTTCTAGCGGACCCCTTACCGGGGAGCTGTTTTTT,TRBD2,TRBJ2-2,TRBV7-9,once
CASSQDLVGAAYEQYF,TGCGCCAGCAGCCAAGATCTGGTGGGGGCCGCGTACGAGCAGTACTTC,-,TRBJ2-7,TRBV4-1,-
CASSSSGGGPDEQYF,TGTGCCAGCTCATCGTCAGGAGGGGGTCCGGACGAGCAGTACTTC,-,TRBJ2-7,TRBV9,-
CASRQDRVSYNSPLHF,TGTGCCAGTAGACAAGACAGGGTGTCCTATAATTCACCCCTCCACTTT,TRBD1,TRBJ1-6,TRBV19,-
CASSLAGRTYYGYTF,TGTGCCAGCAGCTTGGCTGGCCGGACATACTATGGCTACACCTTC,-,TRBJ1-2,TRBV5-4,-
CASATRPGNTIYF,TGTGCCAGCGCGACCAGGCCTGGAAACACCATATATTTT,-,TRBJ1-3,TRBV25-1,-
CASSKGDRRLSYEQYF,TGTGCCAGCAGCAAGGGGGACAGGCGACTATCCTACGAGCAGTACTTC,TRBD1,TRBJ2-7,TRBV14,once
CASSPRGWGEADTQYF,TGTGCCAGCTCACCACGGGGTTGGGGTGAAGCAGATACGCAGTATTTT,-,TRBJ2-3,TRBV18,-
CASSFAGASSYGYTF,TGTGCCAGCAGCTTCGCAGGGGCTTCTAGCTATGGCTACACCTTC,-,TRBJ1-2,TRBV7-9,-
CASSQDWRGAVDTQYF,TGCGCCAGCAGCCAAGATTGGAGAGGGGCCGTAGATACGCAGTATTTT,-,TRBJ2-3,TRBV4-1,-
CASSEWGEQPQHF,TGTGCCAGCAGTGAATGGGGGGAGCAGCCCCAGCATTTT,-,TRBJ1-5,TRBV2,-
CASSFWGEKLFF,TGTGCCAGCAGTTTTTGGGGAGAAAAACTGTTTTTT,-,TRBJ1-4,TRBV27,-
CASSPDRGSYGYTF,TGTGCCAGCAGTCCTGACAGGGGGAGCTATGGCTACACCTTC,TRBD1,TRBJ1-2,TRBV6-1,-
CASTPGDSSYGYTF,TGTGCCAGCACCCCCGGGGACTCTTCATATGGCTACACCTTC,-,TRBJ1-2,TRBV6-6,-